This TCR beta chain was found in a study of blood T cells in healthy people across ages. Broader study findings: A strong correlation was found between TCR beta diversity and the percentage of naive T cells.

The trim removed 6 bases at V and 2 bases at J, leaving 8 bases unmatched. The CDR3 extends over 15 amino acids. As for this clonotype: As yet, its antigen is unknown.

Combining a sample-barcoded 5' primer with a J-beta primer mix, a second PCR ran for roughly 6 to 12 cycles. In TCRdb, the 5' RACE reads were re-called with MiXCR into one record per CDR3 protein. The sample lists hundreds of thousands of distinct CDR3 sequences; around 43% were seen once. The study recruited healthy Caucasian donors from Russia who were aged about 6 to 100. The V gene is TRBV12-3 or TRBV12-4, the J gene TRBJ2-5, with TRBD1 matching over 8 bases. Sequenced input: blood. This clonotype was obtained from a man older than 75 in good health. This CDR3 reads CASSPRYRGQETQYF. In DNA, the CDR3 is TGTGCCAGCAGCCCAAGATACAGGGGGCAAGAGACCCAGTACTTC.